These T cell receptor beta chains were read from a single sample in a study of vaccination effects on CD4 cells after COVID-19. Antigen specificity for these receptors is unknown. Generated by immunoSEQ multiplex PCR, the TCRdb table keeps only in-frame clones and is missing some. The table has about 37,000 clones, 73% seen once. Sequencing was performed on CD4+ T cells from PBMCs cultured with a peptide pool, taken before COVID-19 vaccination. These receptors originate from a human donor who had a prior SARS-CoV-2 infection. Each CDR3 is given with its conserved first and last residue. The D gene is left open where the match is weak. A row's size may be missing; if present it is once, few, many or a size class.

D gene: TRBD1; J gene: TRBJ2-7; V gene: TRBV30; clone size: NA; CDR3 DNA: TGTGCCTGGAGTCCCGGACAGGGGATAAACGAGCAGTACTTC; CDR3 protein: CAWSPGQGINEQYF
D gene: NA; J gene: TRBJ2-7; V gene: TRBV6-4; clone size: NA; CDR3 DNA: TGTGCCAGCAGTTTAAGAGGGGCTTTTTTGTCCTACGAGCAGTACTTC; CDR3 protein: CASSLRGAFLSYEQYF
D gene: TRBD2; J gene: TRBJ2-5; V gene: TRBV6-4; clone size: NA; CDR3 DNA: TGTGCCGAGCGGGGGGCGCGAGAGACCCAGTACTTC; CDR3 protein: CAERGARETQYF
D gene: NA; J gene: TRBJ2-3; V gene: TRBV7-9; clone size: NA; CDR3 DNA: TGTGCCAGCACCACGGCGGGAAGCGGAGATACGCAGTATTTT; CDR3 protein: CASTTAGSGDTQYF
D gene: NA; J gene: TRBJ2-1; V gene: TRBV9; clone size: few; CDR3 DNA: TGTGCCAGCAGCCAAAGTAGGGAGCAGTTCTTC; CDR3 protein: CASSQSREQFF
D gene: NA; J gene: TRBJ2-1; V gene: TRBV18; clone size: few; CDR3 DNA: TGTGCCAGCTCACCGGGAGCGGCGAGCTCCTACAATGAGCAGTTCTTC; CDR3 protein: CASSPGAASSYNEQFF
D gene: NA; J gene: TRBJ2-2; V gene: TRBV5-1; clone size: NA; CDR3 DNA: TGCGCCAGTTCGGCGGTTGGGTACACCGGGGAGCTGTTTTTT; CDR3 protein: CASSAVGYTGELFF
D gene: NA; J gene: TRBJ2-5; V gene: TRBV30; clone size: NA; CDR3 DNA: TGTGCCTGGAGTAATGGCCTTGGGGGGGAGACCCAGTACTTC; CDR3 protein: CAWSNGLGGETQYF
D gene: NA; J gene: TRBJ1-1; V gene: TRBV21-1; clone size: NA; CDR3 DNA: TGTGCCAGCAGCAAAGGCCAATTGGGGTATCCCCCCACTGAAGCTTTCTTT; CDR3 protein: CASSKGQLGYPPTEAFF
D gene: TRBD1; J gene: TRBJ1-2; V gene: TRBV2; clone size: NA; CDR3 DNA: TGTGCCAGCAGTGCCGAGGGGGCTTCTCCTACTTATGGCTACACCTTC; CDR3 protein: CASSAEGASPTYGYTF
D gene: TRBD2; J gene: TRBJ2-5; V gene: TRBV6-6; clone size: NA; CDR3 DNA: TGTGCCAGCAGGGGAGGACTAGCGGGAGAGACCCAGTACTTC; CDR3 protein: CASRGGLAGETQYF
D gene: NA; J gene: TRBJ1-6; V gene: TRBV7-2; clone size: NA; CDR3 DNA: TGTGCCAGCAGCTTAATGCGGACTACAATTTCACCCCTCCACTTT; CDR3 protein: CASSLMRTTISPLHF
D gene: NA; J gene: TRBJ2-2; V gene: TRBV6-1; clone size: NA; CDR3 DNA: TGTGCCAGCAGTGACCAGGACAACACCGGGGAGCTGTTTTTT; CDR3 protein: CASSDQDNTGELFF
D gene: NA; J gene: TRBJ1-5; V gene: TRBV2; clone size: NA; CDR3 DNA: TGTGCCAGCAGTGAACGATACAGGGATCGTCAGCCCCAGCATTTT; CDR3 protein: CASSERYRDRQPQHF
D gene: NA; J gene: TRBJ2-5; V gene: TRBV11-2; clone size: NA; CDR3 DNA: TGTGCCAGCACCTCTCCTAGCGTGGAGACCCAGTACTTC; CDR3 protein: CASTSPSVETQYF
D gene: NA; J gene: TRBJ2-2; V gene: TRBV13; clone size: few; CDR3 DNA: TGTGCCAGCAGCCCCGTTCAGCGGACGAACACCGGGGAGCTGTTTTTT; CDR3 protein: CASSPVQRTNTGELFF
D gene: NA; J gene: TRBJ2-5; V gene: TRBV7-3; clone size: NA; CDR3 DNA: TGTGCCAGCAGCTTAACGGGGGGGCGCGGGGAGACCCAGTACTTC; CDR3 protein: CASSLTGGRGETQYF
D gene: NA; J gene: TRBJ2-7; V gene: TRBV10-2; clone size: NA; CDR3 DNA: TGCGCCAGCAGTGAGTCGGTCGGAGGGGGCTACGAGCAGTACTTC; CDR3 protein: CASSESVGGGYEQYF
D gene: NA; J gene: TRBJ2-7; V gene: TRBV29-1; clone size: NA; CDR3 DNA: TGCAGCGTCACAGGGTTTGACAACGAGCAGTACTTC; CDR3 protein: CSVTGFDNEQYF
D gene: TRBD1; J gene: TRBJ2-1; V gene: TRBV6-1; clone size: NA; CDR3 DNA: TGTGCCAGCAGTGAAGCGCTTCAGGGGGAACTAGTGTTCAATGAGCAGTTCTTC; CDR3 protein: CASSEALQGELVFNEQFF
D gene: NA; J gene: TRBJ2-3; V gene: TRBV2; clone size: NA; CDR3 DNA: TGTGCCAGCAACACTTGGGGGGCAGATACGCAGTATTTT; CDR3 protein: CASNTWGADTQYF
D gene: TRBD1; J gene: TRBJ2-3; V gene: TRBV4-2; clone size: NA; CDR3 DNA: TGTGCCAGCAGCCAAGATACGGACAGGTCGACAGATACGCAGTATTTT; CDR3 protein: CASSQDTDRSTDTQYF
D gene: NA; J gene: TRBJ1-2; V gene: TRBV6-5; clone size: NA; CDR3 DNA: TGTGCCAGCAGTTTCGACACCTATGGCTACACCTTC; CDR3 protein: CASSFDTYGYTF
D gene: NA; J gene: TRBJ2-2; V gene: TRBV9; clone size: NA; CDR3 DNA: TGTGCCAGCAGTGAAATGACAGCAGGTATCGGGGAGCTGTTTTTT; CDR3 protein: CASSEMTAGIGELFF
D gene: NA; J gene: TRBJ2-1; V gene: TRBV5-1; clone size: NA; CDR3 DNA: TGCGCCAGCAGCTTGGAGGGCAATGAGCAGTTCTTC; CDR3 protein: CASSLEGNEQFF